This T cell receptor (beta chain) is drawn from a study of shared clonotypes between healthy human individuals. Study-wide background: The study used three CD4 naive, three CD4 memory, two CD8 naive and one CD8 memory plate per donor. The study's findings and limits: Generally, naive subsets (rather than memory subsets) showed larger estimated richness.

As concerns this clone: The antigen is unknown.

The V gene's germline CDR1 is PRHDT and CDR2 FYEKMQ (reference sequence). Trimming stripped 2 bases from V and 3 bases from J, with 7 bases between. The CDR3 length is 14 residues. Profiled with immunoSEQ multiplex PCR; TCRdb holds only in-frame clones, not every one. The table lists millions of clones, approximately 94% of them singletons. Naive CD8 cells were CD45RO-negative, positively selected for CCR7, excluding terminally differentiated effector memory CD45RA+ cells. Sequencing was carried out using naive CD8+ T cells from PBMCs. The chain couples TRBV13 to TRBJ2-2; D gene unclear. The receptor comes from a man younger than 30 in good health. Some clones in this sample may be carry-over from other donors' samples. CDR3 sequence reads: CASSLKGYTGELFF. The CDR3, as DNA: TGTGCCAGCAGCTTAAAAGGTTACACCGGGGAGCTGTTTTTT.